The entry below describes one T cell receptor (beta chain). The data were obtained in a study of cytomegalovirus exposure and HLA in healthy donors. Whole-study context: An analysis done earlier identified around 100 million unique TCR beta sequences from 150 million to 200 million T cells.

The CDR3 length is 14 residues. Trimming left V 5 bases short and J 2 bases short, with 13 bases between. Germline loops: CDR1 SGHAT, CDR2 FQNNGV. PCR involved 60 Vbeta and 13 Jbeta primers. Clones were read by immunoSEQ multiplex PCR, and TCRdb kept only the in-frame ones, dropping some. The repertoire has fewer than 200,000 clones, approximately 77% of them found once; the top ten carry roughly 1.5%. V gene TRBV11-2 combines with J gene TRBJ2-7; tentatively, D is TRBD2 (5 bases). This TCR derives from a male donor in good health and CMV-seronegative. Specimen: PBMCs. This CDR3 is CASSLRTGTYEQYF. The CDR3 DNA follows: TGTGCCAGCAGCCTCCGGACTGGAACCTACGAGCAGTACTTC.